One and the same sample provided the 28 T cell receptor beta chains below, sequenced in a study of blood T cell repertoires in COVID-19. The table came from immunoSEQ multiplex PCR; TCRdb's copy has only in-frame clones and leaves some out. The table has hundreds of thousands of clones, around 87% seen once. Sequenced: PBMCs or T cells enriched from blood (not recorded which). The receptors were gathered from a man between 35 and 55 years old in a cohort exposed to, infected with or recovered from COVID-19 (not recorded which).

V usage is TRBV7-3 and J usage is TRBJ2-1; D is possibly TRBD1 (5 bases). The ends were cut back, 5 bases at V and 10 bases at J, with 21 bases in the middle. Germline CDR1 and CDR2: SGHTA and FQGTGA. This CDR3 has 15 residues. CDR3 loop: CASSPDWSRAGEQFF. CDR3 bases: TGTGCCAGCAGCCCAGACTGGTCTCGAGCAGGGGAGCAGTTCTTC.

This clone appeared a single time. The CDR3 coding sequence is TGTGCCAGCAGTGCCCCGGCCGAGAGGACTAGCGGGAGGAATGAGCAGTTCTTC. Its protein product is CASSAPAERTSGRNEQFF. This chain links TRBV25-1 with TRBJ2-1; TRBD2 agrees at 14 bases. The germline V gene encodes CDR1 MGHDK and CDR2 SYGVNS. The CDR3 has 18 residues. V dropped 4 bases and J dropped 7; count of bases not matched to a gene: 12.

Turning to this clone: Other DNA sequences of this sample code for an identical CDR3. The chain employs TRBV3-1 (or the pseudogene TRBV3-2) and TRBJ2-7, with 7 nucleotides matching TRBD1. Germline V gives CDR1 LGHDT, CDR2 YNNKEL (reference sequence). CDR3 length equals 15 residues. The V and J ends lost 1 base and 4 bases, in that order; junction bases with no gene match: 7. CDR3: CASSQGTGGSYEQYF. CDR3 nucleotides: TGTGCCAGCAGCCAAGGGACAGGTGGGTCTTACGAGCAGTACTTC.

This chain links TRBV29-1 with TRBJ2-2; tentatively, D is TRBD1 (6 bases). The CDR3 runs to 13 residues. The germline CDR1 and CDR2 sequences are SQVTM and ANQGSEA. Trimming took off 7 bases at V and 4 bases at J, with 13 bases between the two ends. CDR3 sequence reads: CSALKGGTGELFF. In DNA form, the CDR3 reads TGCAGCGCCCTAAAAGGGGGCACCGGGGAGCTGTTTTTT.

The chain has TRBV6-5 and TRBJ1-1; 8 bases are a match to TRBD1. J was trimmed by 2 bases and V by 2 bases; bases with no gene match: 4. Germline V gene lookup returns CDR1 MNHEY and CDR2 SVGAGI. This CDR3 contains 15 residues. CDR3 sequence reads: CASSYQGQGNTEAFF. In DNA, the CDR3 is TGTGCCAGCAGTTACCAAGGACAGGGCAACACTGAAGCTTTCTTT.

The chain uses TRBV28 and TRBJ2-1; 16 bases align to TRBD2. Trimming removed 7 bases from V and 3 bases from J; junction bases left unmatched: 12. The CDR3 totals 19 residues. Germline V lookup: CDR1 MDHEN, CDR2 SYDVKM. The CDR3 coding sequence is TGTGCCAGCACCCTACCGGGACTAGCGGGAGGGGGGGTCTACAATGAGCAGTTCTTC. This translates into CASTLPGLAGGGVYNEQFF.

The rearrangement joins TRBV5-1 to TRBJ1-1; the match to TRBD1 covers 9 bases. Germline V CDR1 and CDR2: SGHRS, YFSETQ. The ends lost 3 bases at V and 7 bases at J; junction bases unmatched: 7. The CDR3 totals 14 residues. The CDR3 reads CASSYKQGAGEAFF. The CDR3 DNA follows: TGCGCCAGCAGCTACAAACAGGGGGCCGGTGAAGCTTTCTTT.

CDR3 amino acids: CASSLSPGLSTDTQYF. In nucleotides, the CDR3 is TGCGCCAGCAGCCTGTCCCCGGGACTGAGCACAGATACGCAGTATTTT. The chain employs TRBV4-1 and TRBJ2-3; possibly TRBD2 for D (6 bases). V gave up 4 bases and J gave up 0 bases, with 14 bases separating them. The CDR3 covers 16 residues. Germline assignment: CDR1 MGHRA and CDR2 YSYEKL.

The genes are TRBV28 and TRBJ1-3; D gene ambiguous. Per the germline V gene, CDR1 is MDHEN and CDR2 is SYDVKM. The germline V and J ends were trimmed by 7 bases and 0 bases, with 7 bases remaining between them. The CDR3 sequence is 13 residues long. Here the CDR3 reads CASIHSSGNTIYF. The CDR3 DNA is TGTGCCAGCATCCATTCCTCTGGAAACACCATATATTTT.

J is TRBJ1-5 and V is TRBV28; D possibly corresponds to TRBD1 (5 bases). CDR1 and CDR2 (germline): MDHEN, SYDVKM. The V end was cut by 2 bases, the J end by 2 bases, with 10 bases between. This CDR3 is built from 15 residues. CDR3 coding DNA: TGTGCCAGCAGTTTACAGGGTGGTCGCAATCAGCCCCAGCATTTT. Translation: CASSLQGGRNQPQHF.

The chain uses TRBV7-9 and TRBJ1-2, with unresolved D. The CDR3 length is 15 residues. Trimming took off 5 bases at V and 2 bases at J, with 15 bases between the two ends. Per germline, CDR1 SEHNR and CDR2 FQNEAQ (reference sequence). The CDR3 reads CASSRLWAENYGYTF. The CDR3 DNA follows: TGTGCCAGCAGCCGCCTGTGGGCAGAAAACTATGGCTACACCTTC.

Only a few counts were recorded for this clone. This chain links TRBV5-8 with TRBJ1-6, with a tentative D call TRBD1 (5 bases). The CDR3 totals 14 residues. Germline V gene lookup returns CDR1 SGHTS and CDR2 YDEGEE. V lost 3 bases and J 6 bases, leaving 10 bases between the germline ends. The CDR3 nucleotides are TGTGCCAGCAGCTGGGGGGTCCTTAATTCACCCCTCCACTTT. Amino acid sequence: CASSWGVLNSPLHF.

The chain links TRBV7-2 to TRBJ1-6; D might be TRBD1 (5 bases). Germline assignment: CDR1 SGHTA and CDR2 FQGNSA. The CDR3 spans 14 residues. Trimming stripped 5 bases from V and 6 bases from J, with 11 bases between. The CDR3 nucleotides are TGTGCCAGCAGCATAGACAGTTCTAATTCACCCCTCCACTTT. This sequence encodes CASSIDSSNSPLHF.

V usage is TRBV3-1 (or the pseudogene TRBV3-2) and J usage is TRBJ2-5; D is unclear. V was clipped by 1 base and J by 4 bases, with 13 bases between them. This CDR3 comprises 15 residues. Germline CDR1 is LGHDT and CDR2 is YNNKEL (reference sequence). This chain's CDR3 is CASSQARGFGETQYF. The CDR3 DNA is TGTGCCAGCAGCCAAGCTCGAGGATTTGGAGAGACCCAGTACTTC.

The J gene is TRBJ1-5, the V gene TRBV20-1; possibly TRBD1 for D (5 bases). The V and J ends lost 3 bases and 9 bases respectively, with 15 bases between them. The CDR3 sequence is 13 residues long. Germline lookup yields CDR1 DFQATT and CDR2 SNEGSKA (reference sequence). The CDR3 region is CSASSGPLRPQHF. In DNA form, the CDR3 reads TGCAGTGCTAGTTCAGGGCCCCTCAGGCCCCAGCATTTT.

This clone has just one count. The chain has TRBV6-5 and TRBJ2-3, with TRBD2 matching 7 bases. CDR1 and CDR2 from the germline V gene are MNHEY and SVGAGI. Trimming at V came to 6 bases and at J to 5 bases, leaving 11 bases not matched to a gene. CDR3 length: 15 residues. CDR3 sequence (DNA): TGTGCCAGCAGGCCGTGGGAGGGCCGAGGAGATACGCAGTATTTT. Translating it yields CASRPWEGRGDTQYF.

The chain links TRBV11-1 to TRBJ2-3; 12 bases match TRBD1. V trimming: 2 bases; J trimming: 6 bases; junction bases outside the gene matches: 6. The CDR3 is 16 amino acids. Germline V gene data show CDR1 as SGHAT and CDR2 as FQDESV (reference sequence). DNA for the CDR3: TGTGCCAGCAGCTTAATTGGGACAGGGGGCCGGGATACGCAGTATTTT. Its protein is CASSLIGTGGRDTQYF. The full variable domain, with the rest looked up from reference TRBV11-1 and TRBJ2-3, is EAEVAQSPRYKITEKSQAVAFWCDPISGHATLYWYRQILGQGPELLVQFQDESVVDDSQLPKDRFSAERLKGVDSTLKIQPAELGDSAMYLCASSLIGTGGRDTQYFGPGTRLTVL.

V usage is TRBV18 and J usage is TRBJ2-7, with unresolved D. The CDR3 covers 15 residues. CDR1 is KGHSH and CDR2 is LQKENI in the germline V gene. Trimming took off 0 bases at V and 0 bases at J, with 9 bases between the two ends. In DNA form, the CDR3 reads TGTGCCAGCTCACCACCGCACAGCCGCTCCTACGAGCAGTACTTC. Its translation: CASSPPHSRSYEQYF.

This chain connects TRBV6-1 to TRBJ2-2, with a tentative D call TRBD1 (6 bases). Germline values: CDR1 MNHNS, CDR2 SASEGT. CDR3 length: 16 residues. V was cut by 4 bases and J by 0 bases, with 12 bases left in between. CDR3 nucleotides: TGTGCCAGCAGTGCTTACAGGGCCCCGAACACCGGGGAGCTGTTTTTT. Translation: CASSAYRAPNTGELFF.

The V gene is TRBV11-1, the J gene TRBJ2-5, with TRBD1 identical over 10 bases. Germline trimming cut 5 bases from V and 5 bases from J; bases unmatched to any gene: 8. Germline-derived CDR1 and CDR2 are SGHAT and FQDESV (reference sequence). The CDR3 spans 15 residues. The CDR3 here is CASSIRQGARETQYF. CDR3 nucleotides: TGTGCCAGCAGCATAAGACAGGGGGCTCGGGAGACCCAGTACTTC.

The chain couples TRBV28 to TRBJ2-7; 9 nucleotides agree with TRBD1. CDR3 length: 14 amino acids. CDR1 MDHEN and CDR2 SYDVKM come from the germline V gene. V was clipped by 7 bases and J by 4 bases; unmatched bases: 8. The DNA of the CDR3 is TGTGCCAGCACCAACCCGACAGGGGGATACGAGCAGTACTTC. It is translated as CASTNPTGGYEQYF.

This clone was counted once. This specimen includes other DNA sequences encoding the same CDR3. In nucleotides, the CDR3 is TGCGCCAGCAGCCTAAGCGGGAGCCCCTACAATGAGCAGTTCTTC. It is translated as CASSLSGSPYNEQFF. This chain links TRBV5-1 with TRBJ2-1; 8 nucleotides match TRBD2. Per the germline V gene, CDR1 is SGHRS and CDR2 is YFSETQ. The V gene end was trimmed by 4 bases and the J gene end by 2 bases; junction bases not matched to a gene: 5. The CDR3 is 15 amino acids.

J is TRBJ2-3 and V is TRBV28, with 14 nucleotides matching TRBD2. The CDR3 extends over 17 amino acids. Trimming removed 5 bases from V and 5 bases from J; junction bases left unmatched: 9. The V gene's germline CDR1 is MDHEN and CDR2 SYDVKM. The CDR3 coding sequence is TGTGCCAGCAGTGGTCCGGGACTAGCGGGAGTGATAGATACGCAGTATTTT. This translates into CASSGPGLAGVIDTQYF.

V usage is TRBV19 and J usage is TRBJ1-2; possible D gene TRBD1, 5 bases. V was trimmed by 4 bases and J by 8 bases, leaving 20 bases between them. The CDR3 totals 15 residues. Germline CDR1 and CDR2: LNHDA and SQIVND (reference sequence). This chain's CDR3 is CASSTRLGGAGGYTF. The DNA of the CDR3 is TGTGCCAGTAGTACTCGGCTTGGAGGGGCGGGAGGCTACACCTTC.

This clone was observed a single time. The rearrangement links TRBV10-1 to TRBJ1-1; 12 positions match TRBD1. The CDR3 is 15 residues long. The germline CDR1 and CDR2 sequences are WNHNN and SYGVQD (reference sequence). With 2 bases clipped from V and 8 bases from J, the junction kept 6 bases outside the gene matches. The chain's CDR3 is CASSETPGQGAEAFF. The CDR3 coding sequence is TGCGCCAGCAGTGAGACTCCGGGACAGGGGGCCGAAGCTTTCTTT.

This chain links TRBV3-1 (or the pseudogene TRBV3-2) with TRBJ1-1; a possible D gene is TRBD1 (5 bases). The V end lost 2 bases, the J end lost 1 base, and 14 bases lay between the germline ends. Germline V gives CDR1 LGHDT, CDR2 YNNKEL (reference sequence). The CDR3 has 16 amino acids. CDR3: CASSQTAQGKNTEAFF. The CDR3 DNA follows: TGTGCCAGCAGCCAAACGGCCCAGGGCAAGAACACTGAAGCTTTCTTT.

The table lists this clone with a count of one. This chain uses TRBV6-5 with TRBJ2-5, with TRBD2 matching 10 bases. The CDR3 has 16 residues. The V gene's germline CDR1 is MNHEY and CDR2 SVGAGI. V gave up 2 bases and J gave up 2 bases; unmatched junction bases: 5. The CDR3 reads CASSYAPAGGQETQYF. In nucleotides, the CDR3 is TGTGCCAGCAGTTACGCCCCAGCGGGAGGGCAAGAGACCCAGTACTTC.

J is TRBJ2-1 and V is TRBV3-1 (or the pseudogene TRBV3-2), with TRBD2 matching 8 bases. The CDR3 sequence is 16 residues long. The germline V gene has CDR1 LGHDT and CDR2 YNNKEL (reference sequence). J was trimmed by 4 bases and V by 4 bases; bases with no gene match: 9. CDR3 sequence (DNA): TGTGCCAGCAGCCTTTCCGGTAGCGGGATATACAATGAGCAGTTCTTC. Translating gives CASSLSGSGIYNEQFF.